Following are 15 T cell receptor beta chains from one sample sequenced in a study of T cell responses to AZD1222 COVID-19 vaccine. TCRdb keeps only in-frame clones here, not all; method: immunoSEQ multiplex PCR. The table lists roughly 150,000 clones, 80% to 95% of them singletons. The material was peripheral blood, obtained on day 0 of AZD1222 vaccination. The receptors derive from an adult in good health.

The chain couples TRBV4-1 to TRBJ1-5; 7 positions match TRBD1. The CDR3 loop spans 18 amino acids. Germline V gene lookup returns CDR1 MGHRA and CDR2 YSYEKL. V lost 0 bases, J lost 9 bases, and 17 bases stayed unmatched. CDR3 DNA sequence: TGCGCCAGCAGCCAAGATAGGCGAGGGGGCAAAGGGATCATGCCCCAGCATTTT. Translating it yields CASSQDRRGGKGIMPQHF.

This sequence joins TRBV29-1 and TRBJ1-5; D gene unclear. V gave up 6 bases and J gave up 0 bases, with 9 bases separating them. Germline CDR1 and CDR2: SQVTM and ANQGSEA. The CDR3 has 13 residues. The CDR3 nucleotides read TGCAGCGTCAGCGAAAATAGCAATCAGCCCCAGCATTTT. It encodes CSVSENSNQPQHF.

The CDR3 sequence is CAWSPEIAGTTTYEQYF. The CDR3, as DNA: TGTGCCTGGAGTCCTGAAATTGCCGGGACTACCACCTACGAGCAGTACTTC. This chain joins TRBV30 and TRBJ2-7, with 7 nucleotides matching TRBD2. Per the germline V gene, CDR1 is GTSNPN and CDR2 is SVGIG (reference sequence). V lost 2 bases and J lost 2; bases outside the gene matches: 15. The CDR3 length is 17 residues.

The gene calls are TRBV7-8 and TRBJ2-5, with 16 bases aligning to TRBD2. Germline assignment: CDR1 SGHVS and CDR2 FQNEAQ. The CDR3 is 19 residues long. The trim removed 2 bases at V and 3 bases at J, leaving 9 bases unmatched. The CDR3 sequence is CASSLLPGLAGGGKETQYF. The CDR3 DNA reads as TGTGCCAGCAGCTTACTCCCGGGACTAGCGGGAGGGGGGAAAGAGACCCAGTACTTC.

The chain's CDR3 is CASTHSAGGEAFF. CDR3 sequence (DNA): TGTGCCAGTACCCATTCGGCCGGGGGTGAAGCTTTCTTT. This rearrangement joins TRBV19 to TRBJ1-1; D perhaps matches TRBD1 (5 bases). Germline V gene lookup returns CDR1 LNHDA and CDR2 SQIVND (reference sequence). CDR3 length equals 13 residues. With 7 bases removed from V and 7 bases from J, the gap between germline ends came to 16 bases.

CDR3: CASSAGTSGEQYF. Here the CDR3 DNA reads TGTGCCAGCAGCGCCGGGACTAGCGGGGAGCAGTACTTC. The chain carries TRBV9 and TRBJ2-7, with TRBD2 matching 12 bases. CDR1 SGDLS and CDR2 YYNGEE come from the germline V gene. V trimming: 3 bases; J trimming: 7 bases; junction bases outside the gene matches: 2. The CDR3 sequence is 13 residues long.

The J gene is TRBJ1-2, the V gene TRBV24-1; the D is unclear. Germline loops: CDR1 KGHDR, CDR2 SFDVKD. Trimming removed 4 bases from V and 6 bases from J, with 8 bases in between. The length of the CDR3 is 12 residues. CDR3: CATSDPDDGYTF. The CDR3 DNA is TGTGCCACCAGTGACCCGGATGATGGCTACACCTTC.

The rearrangement links TRBV30 to TRBJ2-1; tentatively, D is TRBD2 (5 bases). CDR1 is GTSNPN and CDR2 is SVGIG in the germline V gene (reference sequence). The CDR3 spans 15 residues. V lost 0 bases to trimming and J lost 5 bases, with 14 bases between them. The CDR3 spells CAWSVLGIQDNEQFF. DNA for the CDR3: TGTGCCTGGAGTGTACTAGGGATTCAGGACAATGAGCAGTTCTTC.

This rearrangement joins TRBV19 to TRBJ1-2; 7 bases match TRBD1. Trimming at V came to 9 bases and at J to 4 bases, leaving 26 bases not matched to a gene. CDR1 and CDR2 from the germline V gene are LNHDA and SQIVND (reference sequence). The CDR3 is 19 amino acids. In nucleotides, the CDR3 is TGTGCCAGCAAGTCGCCGTCCATAGATGGCTACAGGGGTATCTATGGCTACACCTTC. Translation gives CASKSPSIDGYRGIYGYTF.

The CDR3 loop reads CASRAPGQGAYEQYF. DNA for the CDR3: TGCGCCAGCAGGGCCCCGGGACAGGGGGCCTACGAGCAGTACTTC. The V call is TRBV10-2, the J call TRBJ2-7, with 11 positions matching TRBD1. The germline V gene has CDR1 WSHSY and CDR2 SAAADI. This CDR3 is built from 15 residues. The V gene end was trimmed by 6 bases and the J gene end by 2 bases; junction bases not matched to a gene: 6.

The CDR3 here is CAWSSPGEGNQPQHF. For the CDR3, the DNA is TGTGCCTGGAGCTCCCCGGGCGAAGGCAATCAGCCCCAGCATTTT. This chain joins TRBV30 and TRBJ1-5, with D unresolved. The V end was cut by 3 bases, the J end by 2 bases, with 14 bases between. This CDR3 has 15 residues. Germline values: CDR1 GTSNPN, CDR2 SVGIG (reference sequence).

V usage is TRBV6-4 and J usage is TRBJ2-1; 10 bases agree with TRBD2. The V gene's germline CDR1 is MRHNA and CDR2 SNTAGT. V trimming: 0 bases; J trimming: 4 bases; junction bases outside the gene matches: 0. This CDR3 region has 15 residues. CDR3 amino acids: CASSDSAGGYNEQFF. For the CDR3, the DNA is TGTGCCAGCAGTGACTCAGCGGGAGGGTACAATGAGCAGTTCTTC.

The chain links TRBV6-5 to TRBJ2-7; D possibly corresponds to TRBD1 (6 bases). V gave up 6 bases and J gave up 2 bases, with 14 bases separating them. The CDR3 covers 14 residues. Germline loops: CDR1 MNHEY, CDR2 SVGAGI. Here the CDR3 DNA reads TGTGCCAGCAGCCGGGACACCAAAACCTACGAGCAGTACTTC. Its translation: CASSRDTKTYEQYF.

The chain links TRBV2 to TRBJ1-2, with unresolved D. V was pared by 6 bases and J by 5 bases, with 10 bases between. CDR3 size: 12 residues. Germline CDR1 and CDR2: SNHLY and FYNNEI. The CDR3 reads CASRQEGYGYTF. Here the CDR3 DNA reads TGTGCCAGCAGGCAGGAGGGATATGGCTACACCTTC.

This chain's CDR3 is CASSLGTGVNYGYTF. CDR3 coding DNA: TGTGCCAGCAGCTTGGGGACAGGCGTGAACTATGGCTACACCTTC. V and J are TRBV7-2 and TRBJ1-2; TRBD1 matches 8 bases. V was pared by 3 bases and J by 2 bases, with 5 bases of the junction left unmatched. The CDR3 has 15 amino acids. Germline values: CDR1 SGHTA, CDR2 FQGNSA. The full variable domain, its missing parts supplied by reference TRBV7-2 and TRBJ1-2, is GAGVSQSPSNKVTEKGKDVELRCDPISGHTALYWYRQSLGQGLEFLIYFQGNSAPDKSGLPSDRFSAERTGGSVSTLTIQRTQQEDSAVYLCASSLGTGVNYGYTFGSGTRLTVV.